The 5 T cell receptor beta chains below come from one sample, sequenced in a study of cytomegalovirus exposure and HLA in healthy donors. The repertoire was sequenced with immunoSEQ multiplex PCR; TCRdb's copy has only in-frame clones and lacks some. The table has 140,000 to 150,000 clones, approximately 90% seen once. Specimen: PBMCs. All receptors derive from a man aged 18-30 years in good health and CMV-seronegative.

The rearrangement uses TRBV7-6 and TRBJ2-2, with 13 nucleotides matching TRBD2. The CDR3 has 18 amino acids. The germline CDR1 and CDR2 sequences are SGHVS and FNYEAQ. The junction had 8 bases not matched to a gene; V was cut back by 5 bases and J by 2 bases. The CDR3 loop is CASSPQTSGGLNTGELFF. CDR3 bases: TGTGCCAGCAGCCCCCAGACTAGCGGGGGGCTTAACACCGGGGAGCTGTTTTTT.

The CDR3 here is CASSGGTGSSGANVLTF. Here the CDR3 DNA reads TGTGCCAGCAGCGGCGGGACGGGGAGCTCTGGGGCCAACGTCCTGACTTTC. This sequence joins TRBV9 and TRBJ2-6, with D tentatively TRBD2 (6 bases). The germline V gene has CDR1 SGDLS and CDR2 YYNGEE. CDR3 length: 17 residues. The V gene lost 3 bases and the J gene lost 0 bases, with 13 bases spanning the gap. Full variable domain (outside the CDR3, taken from reference TRBV9 and TRBJ2-6): DSGVTQTPKHLITATGQRVTLRCSPRSGDLSVYWYQQSLDQGLQFLIQYYNGEERAKGNILERFSAQQFPDLHSELNLSSLELGDSALYFCASSGGTGSSGANVLTFGAGSRLTVL.

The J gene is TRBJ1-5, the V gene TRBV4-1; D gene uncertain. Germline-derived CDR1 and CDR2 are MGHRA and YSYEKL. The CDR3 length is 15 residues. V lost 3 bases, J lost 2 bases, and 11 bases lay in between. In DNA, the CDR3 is TGCGCCAGCAGCCAGAACTGTGTGGGCAATCAGCCCCAGCATTTT. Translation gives CASSQNCVGNQPQHF.

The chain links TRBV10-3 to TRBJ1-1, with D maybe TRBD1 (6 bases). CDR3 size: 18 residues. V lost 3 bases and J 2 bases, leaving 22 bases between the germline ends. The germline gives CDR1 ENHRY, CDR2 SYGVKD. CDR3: CAISDRWSLRTVNTEAFF. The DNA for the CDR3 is TGTGCCATCAGTGATAGGTGGTCGCTTAGGACAGTAAACACTGAAGCTTTCTTT.

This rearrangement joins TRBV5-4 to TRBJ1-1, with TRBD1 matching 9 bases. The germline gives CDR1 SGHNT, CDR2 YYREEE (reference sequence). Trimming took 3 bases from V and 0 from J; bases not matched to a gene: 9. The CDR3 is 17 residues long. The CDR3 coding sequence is TGTGCCAGCAGCTATAAGAACAGGGGGCCAATGAACACTGAAGCTTTCTTT. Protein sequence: CASSYKNRGPMNTEAFF.